The 25 T cell receptor beta chains presented below share a single source sample, sequenced in a study of cytomegalovirus exposure and HLA in healthy donors. The study ran its PCR with 60 Vbeta and 13 Jbeta primers. Profiled with immunoSEQ multiplex PCR; TCRdb holds only in-frame clones, not every one. The sample totals tens of thousands of clones. Sequenced input: PBMCs. The receptors come from a male donor in good health and CMV-seropositive.

In DNA, the CDR3 is TGCGCCAGCAGCCAGACCGGGACAGGTAACACTGAAGCTTTCTTT. Protein: CASSQTGTGNTEAFF. V is TRBV4-1 and J is TRBJ1-1, with 8 bases identical to TRBD1. V was pared by 3 bases and J by 2 bases, with 5 bases of the junction left unmatched. Germline CDR1 MGHRA, CDR2 YSYEKL. CDR3 length equals 15 residues.

This chain joins TRBV7-8 and TRBJ2-2, with 8 bases identical to TRBD1. Germline V lookup: CDR1 SGHVS, CDR2 FQNEAQ. The CDR3 length is 15 residues. Unmatched junction bases numbered 5, after V lost 5 bases and J lost 3 bases. The CDR3 here is CASSRTGFHTGELFF. CDR3 DNA: TGTGCCAGCAGCCGGACAGGGTTTCACACCGGGGAGCTGTTTTTT.

The chain links TRBV4-3 to TRBJ2-7, with a weak D call TRBD2 (5 bases). The CDR3 is made up of 13 amino acids. Germline CDR1 and CDR2: LGHNA and YSLEER. V lost 1 base to trimming and J lost 1 base, with 5 bases between them. In nucleotides, the CDR3 is TGCGCCAGCAGCCAAGGACTATCCTACGAGCAGTACTTC. It codes for CASSQGLSYEQYF.

The chain employs TRBV5-1 and TRBJ2-7, with D uncertain. The V end was cut by 4 bases, the J end by 4 bases, with 18 bases between. From germline, CDR1 is SGHRS and CDR2 YFSETQ. The CDR3 spans 15 residues. As DNA, the CDR3 is TGCGCCAGCAGCCCTGGGTCCCCCCAGACATACGAGCAGTACTTC. Residues: CASSPGSPQTYEQYF.

The CDR3 DNA is TGTGCCAGCAGTGAAGGTCTTTCAATCTGGGACAGGCGTCGTAATGAAAAACTGTTTTTT. This codes for CASSEGLSIWDRRRNEKLFF. V and J are TRBV6-1 and TRBJ1-4; 8 positions agree with TRBD1. The CDR3 extends over 20 amino acids. J was trimmed by 4 bases and V by 1 base; bases with no gene match: 17. Germline V gene lookup returns CDR1 MNHNS and CDR2 SASEGT.

This rearrangement joins TRBV29-1 to TRBJ1-5; maybe TRBD1 (5 bases). The CDR3 loop spans 13 amino acids. Per germline, CDR1 SQVTM and CDR2 ANQGSEA. The V end lost 6 bases, the J end lost 7 bases, and 16 bases lay between the germline ends. CDR3 DNA: TGCAGCGTCGCAGGGTCCCGGGGGCAGCCCCAGCATTTT. It translates to CSVAGSRGQPQHF.

The chain couples TRBV11-2 to TRBJ2-1; weak D call: TRBD2 (6 bases). The V and J ends lost 5 bases and 0 bases respectively, with 11 bases between them. This CDR3 has 15 amino acids. Germline loops: CDR1 SGHAT, CDR2 FQNNGV. The CDR3 DNA is TGTGCCAGCAGCCCGCGGGGATTCTCCTACAATGAGCAGTTCTTC. Its translation: CASSPRGFSYNEQFF.

The V gene is TRBV10-1, the J gene TRBJ2-2; 8 bases match TRBD2. V shed 6 bases, J shed 6 bases, and the junction held 6 bases outside the gene matches. In germline, CDR1 is WNHNN, CDR2 SYGVQD (reference sequence). The CDR3 covers 14 residues. CDR3 loop: CASSPNGGAGELFF. As DNA, the CDR3 is TGCGCCAGCAGCCCCAACGGGGGGGCCGGGGAGCTGTTTTTT.

The gene calls are TRBV6-6 and TRBJ2-7, with D tentatively TRBD2 (6 bases). The CDR3 length is 14 residues. Germline CDR1 and CDR2: MNHNY and SVGAGI (reference sequence). Deletions cut 5 bases from V and 5 bases from J, with 16 bases between. CDR3 DNA: TGTGCCAGCAGTCCATACCCTCTAGCGAACGAGCAGTACTTC. Its protein is CASSPYPLANEQYF.

The chain is built from TRBV30 and TRBJ2-6; 10 bases agree with TRBD2. Germline V gene data show CDR1 as GTSNPN and CDR2 as SVGIG (reference sequence). Losses at the gene ends were 0 bases for V and 11 bases for J; bases not matched to a gene: 7. CDR3 length: 15 amino acids. In nucleotides, the CDR3 is TGTGCCTGGAGTGTCGGTCTAGCGGGAGCCGACGTCCTGACTTTC. Amino acids: CAWSVGLAGADVLTF.

V is TRBV30 and J is TRBJ2-7, with TRBD1 identical over 7 bases. The CDR3 length is 13 residues. V gave up 4 bases and J gave up 6 bases; unmatched junction bases: 9. Germline values: CDR1 GTSNPN, CDR2 SVGIG (reference sequence). The CDR3 loop is CAWTVTGFGEQYF. In DNA form, the CDR3 reads TGTGCCTGGACTGTGACAGGGTTTGGCGAGCAGTACTTC.

The DNA for the CDR3 is TGTGCCAGCAGTGGGGGACAGGGGTATAATTCACCCCTCCACTTT. This translates into CASSGGQGYNSPLHF. The rearrangement uses TRBV2 and TRBJ1-6; TRBD1 aligns across 10 bases. The germline gives CDR1 SNHLY, CDR2 FYNNEI. V dropped 4 bases and J dropped 4; count of bases not matched to a gene: 1. The CDR3 length is 15 residues.

The J gene is TRBJ1-2, the V gene TRBV6-1; 9 nucleotides line up with TRBD1. CDR3 length: 15 amino acids. V was pared by 7 bases and J by 3 bases, with 9 bases of the junction left unmatched. The germline V gene has CDR1 MNHNS and CDR2 SASEGT. CDR3 DNA: TGTGCCAGCAACTCCCGGGACAGGGATCACTATGGCTACACCTTC. Translating gives CASNSRDRDHYGYTF.

V is TRBV5-1 and J is TRBJ1-5, with 11 bases fitting TRBD1. The V and J ends lost 4 bases and 2 bases, in that order; junction bases with no gene match: 2. CDR3 size: 15 residues. Germline lookup yields CDR1 SGHRS and CDR2 YFSETQ. CDR3 nucleotides: TGCGCCAGCAGCCTGGGACAGGGGGGCAATCAGCCCCAGCATTTT. Its translation is CASSLGQGGNQPQHF.

V is TRBV30 and J is TRBJ1-6; 8 nucleotides agree with TRBD1. Germline CDR1 GTSNPN, CDR2 SVGIG (reference sequence). J lost 10 bases, V lost 5 bases, and 7 bases had no gene match. The CDR3 runs to 13 residues. The CDR3, as DNA: TGTGCCTGGGACCAGGGGGCCTGGTCACCCCTCCACTTT. Amino acids: CAWDQGAWSPLHF.

This chain links TRBV5-4 with TRBJ2-1; TRBD1 agrees at 9 bases. V lost 4 bases and J lost 4; bases outside the gene matches: 9. Looked up from germline, CDR1 is SGHNT and CDR2 is YYREEE (reference sequence). CDR3 length equals 16 residues. The CDR3 here is CASSRPTGTGYNEQFF. The CDR3 bases are TGTGCCAGCAGCAGACCCACGGGGACAGGGTACAATGAGCAGTTCTTC.

The J gene is TRBJ1-2, the V gene TRBV10-3; 7 nucleotides agree with TRBD1. CDR3 length: 16 amino acids. J was trimmed by 8 bases and V by 3 bases; bases with no gene match: 15. Germline V gene data show CDR1 as ENHRY and CDR2 as SYGVKD. CDR3 protein: CAISDGGTVNTRGYTF. CDR3 coding DNA: TGTGCCATCAGTGATGGTGGGACAGTCAACACACGGGGCTACACCTTC.

The chain combines TRBV30 with TRBJ1-4; the D gene is possibly TRBD1 (5 bases). With 3 bases removed from V and 5 bases from J, the gap between germline ends came to 16 bases. The CDR3 length is 15 residues. The germline V gene has CDR1 GTSNPN and CDR2 SVGIG (reference sequence). CDR3 residues: CAWRKIGRENEKLFF. The CDR3 DNA reads TGTGCCTGGAGGAAAATAGGCAGGGAAAATGAAAAACTGTTTTTT.

V is TRBV5-1 and J is TRBJ2-5; 7 bases agree with TRBD2. After removal of 2 bases from V and 4 bases from J, the junction contained 8 bases not matched to a gene. CDR3 length: 15 residues. Germline assignment: CDR1 SGHRS and CDR2 YFSETQ. The CDR3 nucleotides are TGCGCCAGCAGCTTAGACTTTTGGGGGGGAGAGACCCAGTACTTC. Residues: CASSLDFWGGETQYF.

The chain joins TRBV7-2 to TRBJ1-5; 7 bases match TRBD1. Per the germline V gene, CDR1 is SGHTA and CDR2 is FQGNSA. The length of the CDR3 is 15 residues. The trim removed 5 bases at V and 3 bases at J, leaving 7 bases unmatched. CDR3 amino acids: CASSRGTVVNQPQHF. CDR3 nucleotides: TGTGCCAGCAGCCGTGGGACAGTCGTCAATCAGCCCCAGCATTTT.

This chain uses TRBV19 with TRBJ1-2; 7 bases map to TRBD1. The V segment lost 1 base and the J segment 6 bases; nucleotides outside the gene matches: 5. The CDR3 consists of 14 residues. The germline V gene encodes CDR1 LNHDA and CDR2 SQIVND (reference sequence). The chain's CDR3 is CASSIVRQGNGYTF. The CDR3, as DNA: TGTGCCAGTAGTATAGTTAGACAGGGAAATGGCTACACCTTC.

The chain employs TRBV5-1 and TRBJ1-1; 7 nucleotides align to TRBD1. V shed 5 bases and J 0 bases; nucleotides not matched to a gene: 10. CDR3 length: 16 amino acids. The V gene's germline CDR1 is SGHRS and CDR2 YFSETQ. The CDR3 coding sequence is TGCGCCAGCAGGGAGGACAGGACCTTACTGAACACTGAAGCTTTCTTT. Its translation: CASREDRTLLNTEAFF.

The chain has TRBV4-1 and TRBJ2-1; 9 nucleotides match TRBD1. Germline V CDR1 and CDR2: MGHRA, YSYEKL. Trimming took 7 bases from V and 2 from J; bases not matched to a gene: 6. The CDR3 spans 15 residues. The CDR3 nucleotides read TGCGCCAGCACCCCCGGACAGGGGACCTACAATGAGCAGTTCTTC. Its protein product is CASTPGQGTYNEQFF.

The CDR3 loop reads CASSFGDRDDQPQHF. As DNA, the CDR3 is TGTGCCAGCAGTTTTGGGGACAGGGATGATCAGCCCCAGCATTTT. This sequence joins TRBV6-5 and TRBJ1-5, with 9 nucleotides matching TRBD1. The ends lost 4 bases at V and 5 bases at J; junction bases unmatched: 6. The CDR3 is made up of 15 amino acids. Germline values: CDR1 MNHEY, CDR2 SVGAGI.

Comment on this clone: A read error may account for a junction end that differs from germline. The V gene is TRBV19, the J gene TRBJ2-1, with TRBD2 matching over 7 bases. The germline gives CDR1 LNHDA, CDR2 SQIVND (reference sequence). This CDR3 is built from 15 residues. In nucleotides, the CDR3 is TGTGCCAGTAGTATGGGACTAAACTCCGACAATGAGCAGTTCTTC. This translates into CASSMGLNSDNEQFF.